This is a list of T cell receptor beta chains from one sample in a study of blood T cell repertoires in COVID-19. This table comes from immunoSEQ multiplex PCR, and its TCRdb copy is limited to in-frame clones, with some not included. The sample yields under 25,000 clones, 70% to 90% seen once. Sequencing was done on a sample of peripheral blood. These receptors came from a human donor with active COVID-19. The donor label of this sample is uncertain. The CDR3 runs from the conserved cysteine through the conserved F or W. The D gene is left open where the match is weak. The size field is filled for only some rows; it gives once, few, many or a size class.

j_gene: TRBJ2-3; d_gene: .; v_gene: TRBV2; abundance: .; CDR3nt: TGTGCCAGCAGTGAAGGGCCGCCAGCGTCCACAGATACGCAGTATTTT; CDR3aa: CASSEGPPASTDTQYF
j_gene: TRBJ2-1; d_gene: .; v_gene: TRBV19; abundance: .; CDR3nt: TGTGCCAGTAGTATATTAACAGGGTACAATGAGCAGTTCTTC; CDR3aa: CASSILTGYNEQFF
j_gene: TRBJ2-3; d_gene: TRBD1; v_gene: TRBV18; abundance: .; CDR3nt: TGTGCCAGCTCAGACCGGGACAGGGCGAATACGCAGTATTTT; CDR3aa: CASSDRDRANTQYF
j_gene: TRBJ2-7; d_gene: TRBD2; v_gene: TRBV2; abundance: once; CDR3nt: TGTGCCAGCAGTGCCCTAGCGGGAGGGCTCGAGCAGTACTTC; CDR3aa: CASSALAGGLEQYF
j_gene: TRBJ1-4; d_gene: .; v_gene: TRBV20-1; abundance: .; CDR3nt: TGCAGTGCTGGACGGGGTGAAAAACTGTTTTTT; CDR3aa: CSAGRGEKLFF
j_gene: TRBJ2-3; d_gene: .; v_gene: TRBV4-1; abundance: .; CDR3nt: TGCGCCAGCAGCCAAGGTCAGGGAAGCACAGATACGCAGTATTTT; CDR3aa: CASSQGQGSTDTQYF
j_gene: TRBJ1-3; d_gene: .; v_gene: TRBV14; abundance: .; CDR3nt: TGTGCCAGCAGCCAAGAAAGACAGACCTCTGGAAACACCATATATTTT; CDR3aa: CASSQERQTSGNTIYF
j_gene: TRBJ1-4; d_gene: .; v_gene: TRBV18; abundance: .; CDR3nt: TGTGCCAGCTCACCACCGTCAGGGTTTGAAAAACTGTTTTTT; CDR3aa: CASSPPSGFEKLFF
j_gene: TRBJ2-1; d_gene: .; v_gene: TRBV6-2/TRBV6-3; abundance: .; CDR3nt: TGTGCCAGCAGTAAATTTCGTCTAATCCCCTACAATGAGCAGTTCTTC; CDR3aa: CASSKFRLIPYNEQFF
j_gene: TRBJ2-1; d_gene: TRBD2; v_gene: TRBV28; abundance: .; CDR3nt: TGTGCCAGCAGACCGGGACTAGCGGTCTACAATGAGCAGTTCTTC; CDR3aa: CASRPGLAVYNEQFF
j_gene: TRBJ2-1; d_gene: TRBD2; v_gene: TRBV11-2; abundance: .; CDR3nt: TGTGCCAGCAGCCAGGCTAGCGGATACAATGAGCAGTTCTTC; CDR3aa: CASSQASGYNEQFF
j_gene: TRBJ2-1; d_gene: TRBD2; v_gene: TRBV6-5; abundance: .; CDR3nt: TGTGCCAGCAGTTACTCGGGGGACTACTATGGTGAGCAGTTCTTC; CDR3aa: CASSYSGDYYGEQFF
j_gene: TRBJ2-3; d_gene: TRBD1; v_gene: TRBV19; abundance: .; CDR3nt: TGTGCCAGTAGTAATGACAGGGGTGCAGATACGCAGTATTTT; CDR3aa: CASSNDRGADTQYF
j_gene: TRBJ2-1; d_gene: TRBD2; v_gene: TRBV6-4; abundance: .; CDR3nt: TGTGCCAGCAGTGACATGACTAGCGGAAACAATGAGCAGTTCTTC; CDR3aa: CASSDMTSGNNEQFF
j_gene: TRBJ2-7; d_gene: .; v_gene: TRBV27; abundance: .; CDR3nt: TGTGCCAGCAGTTTCCGGGGCAGGGGGGACGAGCAGTACTTC; CDR3aa: CASSFRGRGDEQYF
j_gene: TRBJ1-5; d_gene: .; v_gene: TRBV19; abundance: .; CDR3nt: TGTGCCAGTAGTCCAGGGTGGGTTCAGCCCCAGCATTTT; CDR3aa: CASSPGWVQPQHF
j_gene: TRBJ2-1; d_gene: .; v_gene: TRBV24-1; abundance: .; CDR3nt: TGTGCCACCAGTGGGTTCCTAGCAGATAGGAAGAATGAGCAGTTCTTC; CDR3aa: CATSGFLADRKNEQFF
j_gene: TRBJ2-1; d_gene: TRBD2; v_gene: TRBV9; abundance: once; CDR3nt: TGTGCCAGCACCCTAGGGCTAGCGGACTACAATGAGCAGTTCTTC; CDR3aa: CASTLGLADYNEQFF
j_gene: TRBJ2-7; d_gene: .; v_gene: TRBV18; abundance: .; CDR3nt: TGTGCCAGCTCCCCTGGGGTCGGGGCCTACGAGCAGTACTTC; CDR3aa: CASSPGVGAYEQYF
j_gene: TRBJ2-7; d_gene: .; v_gene: TRBV28; abundance: once; CDR3nt: TGTGCCAGCAGTTTATCAGGGGGAGGTACCTACGAGCAGTACTTC; CDR3aa: CASSLSGGGTYEQYF
j_gene: TRBJ2-1; d_gene: TRBD2; v_gene: TRBV24-1; abundance: .; CDR3nt: TGTGCCACCAGTGACCGAGGACTAGCGGGAGGCAATGAGCAGTTCTTC; CDR3aa: CATSDRGLAGGNEQFF
j_gene: TRBJ2-2; d_gene: .; v_gene: TRBV2; abundance: .; CDR3nt: TGTGCCAGCATTTTAGCGGAGAACACCGGGGAGCTGTTTTTT; CDR3aa: CASILAENTGELFF
j_gene: TRBJ2-1; d_gene: TRBD2; v_gene: TRBV27; abundance: .; CDR3nt: TGTGCCAGCTCTCTAGCGGGGAGCTCCTACAATGAGCAGTTCTTC; CDR3aa: CASSLAGSSYNEQFF
j_gene: TRBJ1-6; d_gene: .; v_gene: TRBV28; abundance: .; CDR3nt: TGTGCCAGCAGTTTTGAAGCGGGGAGGTCACCCCTCCACTTT; CDR3aa: CASSFEAGRSPLHF
j_gene: TRBJ1-6; d_gene: .; v_gene: TRBV6-5; abundance: .; CDR3nt: TGTGCCAGCATTATACGTTGGGGCACGAATTCACCCCTCCACTTT; CDR3aa: CASIIRWGTNSPLHF
j_gene: TRBJ1-4; d_gene: .; v_gene: TRBV11-3; abundance: .; CDR3nt: TGTGCCAGCAGCTTAGATCGGGGTGAGAATGAAAAACTGTTTTTT; CDR3aa: CASSLDRGENEKLFF
j_gene: TRBJ2-7; d_gene: TRBD1; v_gene: TRBV19; abundance: few; CDR3nt: TGTGCCAGTAGTATAGGGCAGGGGGACGAGCAGTACTTC; CDR3aa: CASSIGQGDEQYF
j_gene: TRBJ2-3; d_gene: .; v_gene: TRBV19; abundance: .; CDR3nt: TGTGCCAGTAGTGCTTATGGCGAGGTCACAGATACGCAGTATTTT; CDR3aa: CASSAYGEVTDTQYF
j_gene: TRBJ2-1; d_gene: .; v_gene: TRBV12-5; abundance: .; CDR3nt: TGTGCTAGTGGTTTGGGCAGTTACAATGAGCAGTTCTTC; CDR3aa: CASGLGSYNEQFF
j_gene: TRBJ2-1; d_gene: .; v_gene: TRBV16; abundance: .; CDR3nt: TGTGCCAGCAGCCAAGTCGGGAGCTATGAGCAGTTCTTC; CDR3aa: CASSQVGSYEQFF
j_gene: TRBJ1-6; d_gene: TRBD1; v_gene: TRBV19; abundance: .; CDR3nt: TGTGCCAGTACTCCGGGACAGGGTAATTCACCCCTCCACTTT; CDR3aa: CASTPGQGNSPLHF
j_gene: TRBJ2-3; d_gene: TRBD2; v_gene: TRBV10-3; abundance: few; CDR3nt: TGTGCCATCAGTGACCCCGCGACTAGCGGAGTGGATACGCAGTATTTT; CDR3aa: CAISDPATSGVDTQYF
j_gene: TRBJ1-2; d_gene: TRBD1; v_gene: TRBV28; abundance: once; CDR3nt: TGTGCCAGCAGAGGAGCGCGGGACAGGGGGCGCGTTGGCTATGGCTACACCTTC; CDR3aa: CASRGARDRGRVGYGYTF
j_gene: TRBJ2-1; d_gene: TRBD2; v_gene: TRBV27; abundance: .; CDR3nt: TGTGCCAGCAGTTTAATCGGGAGGGCCGGGGAGCAGTTCTTC; CDR3aa: CASSLIGRAGEQFF
j_gene: TRBJ1-3; d_gene: TRBD1; v_gene: TRBV6-5; abundance: .; CDR3nt: TGTGCCAGCACCCCGACAGGGGGTTATGGAAACACCATATATTTT; CDR3aa: CASTPTGGYGNTIYF
j_gene: TRBJ2-7; d_gene: .; v_gene: TRBV3-1/TRBV3-2; abundance: .; CDR3nt: TGTGCCAGCAGCCAGCCTGCGAGCTACGAGCAGTACTTC; CDR3aa: CASSQPASYEQYF
j_gene: TRBJ1-2; d_gene: .; v_gene: TRBV4-1; abundance: .; CDR3nt: TGCGCCAGCAGCCAAGATAGGAGGGTTAACTATGGCTACACCTTC; CDR3aa: CASSQDRRVNYGYTF
j_gene: TRBJ2-5; d_gene: TRBD1; v_gene: TRBV7-9; abundance: .; CDR3nt: TGTGCCAGCAGCTTACCCTACGGGACAGGAAAAGAGACCCAGTACTTC; CDR3aa: CASSLPYGTGKETQYF
j_gene: TRBJ2-5; d_gene: TRBD2; v_gene: TRBV6-6; abundance: .; CDR3nt: TGTGCCAGCAGTTACTTGACTAGCGGGAGCGGGGAGACCCAGTACTTC; CDR3aa: CASSYLTSGSGETQYF
j_gene: TRBJ2-1; d_gene: TRBD1; v_gene: TRBV4-2; abundance: few; CDR3nt: TGTGCCAGCAGCCAAGGGGTTTTCGGACAGGGCTCCTACAATGAGCAGTTCTTC; CDR3aa: CASSQGVFGQGSYNEQFF
j_gene: TRBJ1-3; d_gene: .; v_gene: TRBV9; abundance: .; CDR3nt: TGTGCCAGCAGCGTAGGGGGTTCGGTAGGGAGTCCTGGAAACACCATATATTTT; CDR3aa: CASSVGGSVGSPGNTIYF
j_gene: TRBJ1-2; d_gene: TRBD1; v_gene: TRBV12-3/TRBV12-4; abundance: .; CDR3nt: TGTGCCAGCAGTCTAAACAACAGGGGAGGCTACACCTTC; CDR3aa: CASSLNNRGGYTF
j_gene: TRBJ1-1; d_gene: .; v_gene: TRBV19; abundance: .; CDR3nt: TGTGCCAGTAGCCCGGGACTTTTCAACACTGAAGCTTTCTTT; CDR3aa: CASSPGLFNTEAFF
j_gene: TRBJ1-6; d_gene: .; v_gene: TRBV30; abundance: .; CDR3nt: TGTGCCTGGAGTGTGGACAGCTATAATTCACCCCTCCACTTT; CDR3aa: CAWSVDSYNSPLHF
j_gene: TRBJ2-7; d_gene: .; v_gene: TRBV4-1; abundance: .; CDR3nt: TGCGCCAGCAGCCCGCGACAGAGCTCCTACGAGCAGTACTTC; CDR3aa: CASSPRQSSYEQYF
j_gene: TRBJ2-2; d_gene: .; v_gene: TRBV7-8; abundance: .; CDR3nt: TGTGCCAGCAGCTTAGCGGTGGGGTTTAGCGGATACACGAACACCGGGGAGCTGTTTTTT; CDR3aa: CASSLAVGFSGYTNTGELFF
j_gene: TRBJ2-7; d_gene: TRBD2; v_gene: TRBV10-1; abundance: .; CDR3nt: TGCGCCAGCAGTGACGGGAGCGGGAGGACCTACGAGCAGTACTTC; CDR3aa: CASSDGSGRTYEQYF
j_gene: TRBJ1-3; d_gene: .; v_gene: TRBV19; abundance: .; CDR3nt: TGTGCCAGTAGTACCCCTGAGGGACAAGCTTTCAGGAACACCATATATTTT; CDR3aa: CASSTPEGQAFRNTIYF
j_gene: TRBJ1-1; d_gene: .; v_gene: TRBV19; abundance: .; CDR3nt: TGTGCCAGTAGTATTCAGGGGCAGGGTGCTGAAGCTTTCTTT; CDR3aa: CASSIQGQGAEAFF
j_gene: TRBJ2-3; d_gene: TRBD2; v_gene: TRBV7-2; abundance: .; CDR3nt: TGTGCCAGCAGCTCAGAGCGGGATGTCACAGATACGCAGTATTTT; CDR3aa: CASSSERDVTDTQYF
j_gene: TRBJ2-1; d_gene: TRBD2; v_gene: TRBV6-2/TRBV6-3; abundance: .; CDR3nt: TGTGCCAGCAGTTACAAGCGGGAGCTACTTGGAAATGAGCAGTTCTTC; CDR3aa: CASSYKRELLGNEQFF
j_gene: TRBJ2-6; d_gene: .; v_gene: TRBV6-5; abundance: .; CDR3nt: TGTGCCAGCGGGCACAGGAGGGGTGGGGCCAACGTCCTGACTTTC; CDR3aa: CASGHRRGGANVLTF
j_gene: TRBJ2-7; d_gene: .; v_gene: TRBV4-1; abundance: .; CDR3nt: TGCGCCAGCAGCCCGACTTTCAAATCTTCCTACGAGCAGTACTTC; CDR3aa: CASSPTFKSSYEQYF
j_gene: TRBJ1-5; d_gene: .; v_gene: TRBV19; abundance: .; CDR3nt: TGTGCCAGTAGTATAAAGGACAGTCTCAATCAGCCCCAGCATTTT; CDR3aa: CASSIKDSLNQPQHF
j_gene: TRBJ2-7; d_gene: TRBD1; v_gene: TRBV19; abundance: .; CDR3nt: TGTGCCAGTAGTCTCCGCAGGGGGCGAGATAACGAGCAGTACTTC; CDR3aa: CASSLRRGRDNEQYF